The 2 T cell receptor beta chains in this list originate from one sample, sequenced in a study of CD8 T cells in Susac syndrome. A quantity of about 0.5 to 1 ug RNA underwent reverse transcription using random hexamers. TCRdb itself ran the immunoSEQ multiplex PCR reads through MiXCR, one entry per CDR3 protein. The data hold 130,000 or so distinct CDR3 sequences, with about 93% observed a single time. Sequencing input: CD4+ T cells from PBMCs. The receptors were gathered from a human donor in good health.

The V call is TRBV10-3, the J call TRBJ2-5; TRBD2 matches 8 bases. The germline CDR1 and CDR2 sequences are ENHRY and SYGVKD. With 6 bases clipped from V and 2 bases from J, the junction kept 5 bases outside the gene matches. This CDR3 is 14 amino acids long. CDR3 loop: CAIRSGSEQETQYF. CDR3 coding DNA: TGTGCCATCAGGAGCGGGAGTGAACAAGAGACCCAGTACTTC.

The J gene is TRBJ2-1, the V gene TRBV20-1, with 13 bases matching TRBD2. After removal of 5 bases from V and 5 bases from J, the junction contained 3 bases not matched to a gene. The CDR3 loop spans 14 amino acids. Looked up from germline, CDR1 is DFQATT and CDR2 is SNEGSKA (reference sequence). The DNA of the CDR3 is TGCAGTGCTCGCGGGACTAGCGGGAACAATGAGCAGTTCTTC. This codes for CSARGTSGNNEQFF.